The 25 T cell receptor beta chains below come from one sample, sequenced in a study of shared clonotypes between healthy human individuals (dated by TCRdb to the early 2020s). Libraries were prepared through the immunoSEQ multiplex PCR assay. Drawn from immuneACCESS, this table holds only the in-frame rearrangements with V and J called that TCRdb kept. Clones are partly lost; checked studies trace under half to an unresolved V gene and leave the rest unexplained. For this sample the table gives approximately 2.1 million clones, of which just over 90% were detected only once. The ten largest clones add up to 0.39% of the sample. The sequencing sample was made of naive CD4+ T cells from PBMCs. The cell subset or site label on this specimen signifies: CD45RA+ positively selected. These receptors all stem from a man between 18 and 29 years old in good health. Some clones in this sample may be carry-over from other donors' samples.

This sequence joins TRBV7-6 and TRBJ1-3, with 7 bases identical to TRBD1. CDR3 length: 16 amino acids. V trimming: 3 bases; J trimming: 4 bases; junction bases outside the gene matches: 9. CDR1 is SGHVS, CDR2 FNYEAQ, per germline. The CDR3 protein is CASSFITGAQGNTIYF. DNA for the CDR3: TGTGCCAGCAGCTTCATTACAGGGGCGCAAGGAAACACCATATATTTT. The full variable domain, its missing parts supplied by reference TRBV7-6 and TRBJ1-3, is GAGVSQSPRYKVTKRGQDVALRCDPISGHVSLYWYRQALGQGPEFLTYFNYEAQQDKSGLPNDRFSAERPEGSISTLTIQRTEQRDSAMYRCASSFITGAQGNTIYFGEGSWLTVV.

Concerning this clone itself: Other DNA sequences in the same sample also yield this CDR3. This chain's CDR3 is CASSGVGGYTF. The CDR3 coding sequence is TGTGCCAGCAGCGGGGTTGGTGGCTACACCTTC. The chain couples TRBV28 to TRBJ1-2, with D unclear. Trimming took 6 bases from V and 7 from J, leaving 9 bases between them. The CDR3 contains 11 residues. The germline V gene encodes CDR1 MDHEN and CDR2 SYDVKM.

The chain is built from TRBV14 and TRBJ2-1; tentatively, D is TRBD2 (5 bases). V lost 0 bases and J 13 bases, leaving 10 bases between the germline ends. CDR1 and CDR2 (germline): SGHDN, FVKESK. CDR3 length equals 12 residues. The CDR3 protein is CASSQDARTQFF. CDR3 nucleotide sequence: TGTGCCAGCAGCCAAGATGCCCGGACTCAGTTCTTC.

This clone was seen a single time. The chain joins TRBV28 to TRBJ2-1; 8 nucleotides match TRBD1. Germline V gene sequence: CDR1 MDHEN, CDR2 SYDVKM. CDR3 length equals 13 residues. V trimming: 6 bases; J trimming: 8 bases; junction bases outside the gene matches: 6. The CDR3 coding sequence is TGTGCCAGCAGGGTTGGACAGGGCTATGAGCAGTTCTTC. It codes for CASRVGQGYEQFF.

Here the CDR3 reads CASSLSNYGYTF. CDR3 coding DNA: TGTGCCAGCAGCTTATCTAACTATGGCTACACCTTC. The chain links TRBV7-2 to TRBJ1-2, with D unclear. CDR1 and CDR2 (germline): SGHTA, FQGNSA. The CDR3 extends over 12 amino acids. Trimming cost V 2 bases and J 0 bases, with 1 base left between them.

V gene TRBV7-7 combines with J gene TRBJ1-2, with D possibly matching TRBD1 (6 bases). CDR1 and CDR2 (germline): SSHAT, FNYEAQ (reference sequence). The V gene lost 6 bases and the J gene lost 3 bases, with 17 bases spanning the gap. The CDR3 extends over 15 amino acids. CDR3 DNA: TGTGCCAGCAGTTCAGGGGTTGAGAACGACTATGGCTACACCTTC. It specifies CASSSGVENDYGYTF.

Concerning this clone itself: This sample also contains other DNA sequences that code for the same CDR3. This chain uses TRBV9 with TRBJ2-2, with D possibly matching TRBD1 (5 bases). In germline, CDR1 is SGDLS, CDR2 YYNGEE. The V gene lost 2 bases and the J gene lost 2 bases, with 10 bases spanning the gap. The length of the CDR3 is 15 residues. For the CDR3, the DNA is TGTGCCAGCAGCGTCCAGGGCTTAAACACCGGGGAGCTGTTTTTT. Translated, it gives CASSVQGLNTGELFF.

V usage is TRBV6-4 and J usage is TRBJ1-1, with a possible D match to TRBD1 (5 bases). Germline lookup yields CDR1 MRHNA and CDR2 SNTAGT. CDR3 length: 13 amino acids. V was cut by 4 bases and J by 2 bases, with 8 bases left in between. This CDR3 reads CASSGQPNTEAFF. The CDR3 coding sequence is TGTGCCAGCAGTGGACAGCCCAACACTGAAGCTTTCTTT.

DNA of the CDR3: TGTGCCAGCAGTTTGGGACTTCTCTCTGGGGCCAACGTCCTGACTTTC. As protein: CASSLGLLSGANVLTF. The V call is TRBV27, the J call TRBJ2-6, with D possibly TRBD2 on 6 matching bases. From germline, CDR1 is MNHEY and CDR2 SMNVEV (reference sequence). V was cut by 3 bases and J by 0 bases, with 9 bases left in between. The CDR3 spans 16 residues.

The genes are TRBV18 and TRBJ2-7; 10 positions agree with TRBD1. The germline CDR1 and CDR2 sequences are KGHSH and LQKENI. Trimming cost V 3 bases and J 0 bases; bases outside gene matches: 8. The CDR3 length is 17 residues. The CDR3 coding sequence is TGTGCCAGCTCACCCACGACCGGGACAGGGGTCTCCTACGAGCAGTACTTC. It codes for CASSPTTGTGVSYEQYF.

This chain connects TRBV4-1 to TRBJ2-2; no reliable D call. The CDR3 is 14 residues long. V was shortened by 1 base and J by 8 bases, with 11 bases between the two germline ends. CDR1 is MGHRA, CDR2 YSYEKL, per germline. This CDR3 is CASSQVASLGELFF. The DNA for the CDR3 is TGCGCCAGCAGCCAAGTGGCCTCCTTAGGGGAGCTGTTTTTT.

This chain links TRBV2 with TRBJ2-3, with a weak D call TRBD2 (6 bases). The CDR3 is 15 amino acids. CDR1 SNHLY and CDR2 FYNNEI come from the germline V gene. V dropped 2 bases and J dropped 2 bases, with 11 bases sitting between them. The CDR3 region is CASSELGGATDTQYF. Written as DNA, the CDR3 is TGTGCCAGCAGTGAATTGGGCGGGGCCACAGATACGCAGTATTTT.

In DNA form, the CDR3 reads TGTGCCAGCAGGACTAGCGGGAGGCATGAGCAGTTCTTC. This sequence encodes CASRTSGRHEQFF. V gene TRBV28 combines with J gene TRBJ2-1; 13 bases match TRBD2. V shed 6 bases and J 8 bases; nucleotides not matched to a gene: 1. Germline assignment: CDR1 MDHEN and CDR2 SYDVKM. This CDR3 has 13 residues.

V usage is TRBV27 and J usage is TRBJ2-7; TRBD1 aligns across 9 bases. This CDR3 is 15 amino acids long. V dropped 3 bases and J dropped 3; count of bases not matched to a gene: 6. In germline, CDR1 is MNHEY, CDR2 SMNVEV (reference sequence). DNA for the CDR3: TGTGCCAGCAGTTTTAGGGGACAGGGATTCTACGAGCAGTACTTC. Protein: CASSFRGQGFYEQYF.

This chain joins TRBV29-1 and TRBJ1-1; D unclear. The CDR3 has 13 residues. Germline lookup yields CDR1 SQVTM and CDR2 ANQGSEA. The V end lost 2 bases, the J end lost 0 bases, and 7 bases lay between the germline ends. This chain's CDR3 is CSVEMVMNTEAFF. DNA for the CDR3: TGCAGCGTTGAAATGGTGATGAACACTGAAGCTTTCTTT.

This chain links TRBV9 with TRBJ2-1, with TRBD2 matching over 7 bases. Germline V gene lookup returns CDR1 SGDLS and CDR2 YYNGEE. V was clipped by 3 bases and J by 2 bases; unmatched bases: 2. This CDR3 is 14 amino acids long. The CDR3 here is CASSATSAYNEQFF. CDR3 DNA sequence: TGTGCCAGCAGCGCTACTAGCGCCTACAATGAGCAGTTCTTC.

The chain joins TRBV6-1 to TRBJ1-3, with a possible D match to TRBD1 (5 bases). Trimming pared 2 bases from V and 4 bases from J, leaving 18 bases between. In germline, CDR1 is MNHNS, CDR2 SASEGT. The CDR3 sequence is 17 residues long. The CDR3 nucleotides are TGTGCCAGCAGTGAAAGGTACCCGGGACGGCTAGGAAACACCATATATTTT. This encodes CASSERYPGRLGNTIYF.

J is TRBJ2-3 and V is TRBV6-1; D might be TRBD2 (5 bases). Trimming took 2 bases from V and 5 from J, leaving 8 bases between them. In germline, CDR1 is MNHNS, CDR2 SASEGT. This CDR3 is built from 13 residues. The CDR3 coding sequence is TGTGCCAGCAGTGAATCCGGACTAGATACGCAGTATTTT. Translation: CASSESGLDTQYF.

This sequence joins TRBV27 and TRBJ2-1, with 8 bases fitting TRBD2. The CDR3 covers 16 residues. The junction had 18 bases not matched to a gene; V was cut back by 2 bases and J by 15 bases. Germline lookup yields CDR1 MNHEY and CDR2 SMNVEV (reference sequence). Here the CDR3 DNA reads TGTGCCAGCAGTTTACGCTTACTAGCGGCTCAAGATAAGAGGTTCTTC. This sequence encodes CASSLRLLAAQDKRFF.

In DNA, the CDR3 is TGCAGTGTAAGGGGATACAATGAGCAGTTCTTC. Protein: CSVRGYNEQFF. The chain couples TRBV20-1 to TRBJ2-1; weak D call: TRBD1 (5 bases). V gave up 7 bases and J gave up 4 bases, with 8 bases separating them. The CDR3 extends over 11 amino acids. Germline V gene lookup returns CDR1 DFQATT and CDR2 SNEGSKA (reference sequence).

The chain recombines TRBV7-9 with TRBJ2-3; no reliable D call. Trimming pared 2 bases from V and 4 bases from J, leaving 10 bases between. From germline, CDR1 is SEHNR and CDR2 FQNEAQ (reference sequence). The CDR3 contains 14 residues. The CDR3 nucleotides read TGTGCCAGCAGCTTAATCGGAGATGCAGATACGCAGTATTTT. Translating it yields CASSLIGDADTQYF.

The chain couples TRBV15 to TRBJ1-1; D is perhaps TRBD1 (5 bases). The CDR3 has 15 amino acids. V gave up 3 bases and J gave up 6 bases, with 17 bases separating them. Germline V gene lookup returns CDR1 LNHNV and CDR2 YYDKDF (reference sequence). The CDR3 DNA reads TGTGCCACCAGCAGTTTGCAGGGTAGTTTGGCTGAAGCTTTCTTT. It yields the protein CATSSLQGSLAEAFF.

The CDR3 nucleotides are TGTGCCAGCGGTTACAAGAGTTCCTACGAGCAGTACTTC. Translation: CASGYKSSYEQYF. The rearrangement uses TRBV27 and TRBJ2-7, with no clear D. This CDR3 is 13 amino acids long. CDR1 is MNHEY and CDR2 is SMNVEV in the germline V gene (reference sequence). Trimming removed 8 bases at V and 1 base at J, with 12 bases between.

The chain links TRBV11-2 to TRBJ2-2; D remains unclear. This CDR3 comprises 15 residues. Germline assignment: CDR1 SGHAT and CDR2 FQNNGV. V lost 5 bases to trimming and J lost 4 bases, with 14 bases between them. The CDR3 coding sequence is TGTGCCAGCAGCGGCAGAGGATTGGGCACCGGGGAGCTGTTTTTT. This encodes CASSGRGLGTGELFF. The whole variable domain, filled in from reference TRBV11-2 and TRBJ2-2, reads EAGVAQSPRYKIIEKRQSVAFWCNPISGHATLYWYQQILGQGPKLLIQFQNNGVVDDSQLPKDRFSAERLKGVDSTLKIQPAKLEDSAVYLCASSGRGLGTGELFFGEGSRLTVL.

The chain links TRBV9 to TRBJ2-2; maybe TRBD2 (5 bases). Germline CDR1 is SGDLS and CDR2 is YYNGEE. The CDR3 totals 15 residues. V was clipped by 0 bases and J by 4 bases, with 10 bases between them. The CDR3 DNA follows: TGTGCCAGCAGCGTAGGGTCTAGCAGCACCGGGGAGCTGTTTTTT. Translated, it gives CASSVGSSSTGELFF.